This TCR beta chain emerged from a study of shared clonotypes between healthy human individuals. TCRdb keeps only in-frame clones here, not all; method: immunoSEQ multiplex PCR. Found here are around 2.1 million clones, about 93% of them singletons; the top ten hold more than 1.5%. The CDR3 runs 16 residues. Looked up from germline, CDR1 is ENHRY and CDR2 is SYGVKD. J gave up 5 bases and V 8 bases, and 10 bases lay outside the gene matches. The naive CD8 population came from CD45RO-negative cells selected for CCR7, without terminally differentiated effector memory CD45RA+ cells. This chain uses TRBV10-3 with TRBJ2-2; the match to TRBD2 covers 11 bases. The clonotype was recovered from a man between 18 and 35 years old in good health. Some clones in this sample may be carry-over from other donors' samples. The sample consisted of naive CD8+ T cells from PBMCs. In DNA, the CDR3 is TGTGCCATCCCCCTTAGCGGGAGGGCCGGAACCGGGGAGCTGTTTTTT. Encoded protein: CAIPLSGRAGTGELFF.